The source of this T cell receptor beta chain is a study of blood T cells in healthy people across ages (dated by TCRdb to about 2015). In the study overall: Template switching captured roughly one uniquely barcoded TCR beta cDNA molecule per two T cells in model experiments. To track age-related changes in TCR beta repertoire diversity, the study relied on deep sequencing normalized with unique cDNA molecular identifiers. The donors were split into four age groups: young (average around 16 years), middle-aged (roughly 39), aged (roughly 68) and long-lived (approximately 80). Donors of different ages were randomly distributed across sequencing lanes to avoid experimental bias. The study analyzed two additional independent replicas of 1 million unique cDNA reads from the same blood draw for two donors, one aged 18 to 29 and one aged 80 or older. Overall results and qualifications from the work: Total diversity estimates from one million sequenced T cells were considered lower bounds and underestimates. Bulk unsorted PBMC profiling prevented conclusive comparison of naive and antigen-experienced compartments. Because donor CMV infection status was unknown, age-related changes in expanded clonotypes were potentially confounded. There was a strong correlation between observed TCR beta diversity and the percentage of naive T cells measured by flow cytometry. Observed TCR beta diversity per million T cells fell roughly linearly with age, and a significant reduction was already apparent by age roughly 40. Compared with the aged group, the long-lived group had more naive CD4+ T cells, fewer expanded clones and increased TCR diversity, a pattern suggesting age selection.

Library generation was performed with 5' RACE. TCRdb shows the sequencer as Illumina HiSeq 2500. A second 7 to 11 cycle PCR used a sample-barcoded 5' primer and a J-beta primer mix. A unique molecular identifier was introduced onto each TCR beta cDNA molecule by a template-switch 5' adaptor carrying 12 random nucleotides. Each sample yielded at least 3 million CDR3-containing paired-end reads. First-strand cDNA synthesis was performed from all RNA using the Mint cDNA synthesis kit, with priming by a TRBC-specific oligonucleotide. After uracil-DNA glycosylase treatment, a first 18-cycle PCR used universal primers M1SS and BC2_uni_R on all cDNA. As for the authors' bioinformatics: For normalization, 1 million high-quality reads, each with a distinct molecular identifier, were randomly selected from each sample. Instead of being binned into consensus sequences, reads that shared molecular identifiers were thrown out. MiTCR, run with a Q25 quality threshold and the strictest error-elimination algorithm, handled CDR3 identification, clonotype clustering and error correction. A nonparametric unseen species model with Euler transformation was used to estimate a lower bound on total TCR beta diversity. TCRdb trimmed the raw reads at Q25, called clones with MiXCR and kept productive beta chains. For every CDR3 protein sequence, its rows merge into one entry that carries the most common genes and DNA. None of the V and J calls come from the authors' own analysis; TCRdb made them. The sample data list about 1.8 million distinct CDR3 sequences, and 49% of these were observed just once. The top ten constitute 2.1% of the sample.

The donors were roughly 39 Caucasian individuals from Russia, aged 6 to 90 years, who were systemically healthy. Each donor gave ten milliliters of peripheral blood, collected into EDTA-treated Vacutainer tubes. PBMCs were isolated by Ficoll-Paque density-gradient centrifugation, with at least 7 million obtained per sample. Total RNA was extracted from PBMCs with Trizol reagent, with at least 6 micrograms obtained per sample. For every donor, an aliquot of PBMCs went through flow cytometry to measure the percentages of naive CD45RAhigh/CD27high T cells. From the cysteine through the phenylalanine, the CDR3 covers 16 amino acids. Only CDR3 DNA is held: 48 bases, read in frame from base 1. The junction shows trimming of 0 bases on V and 9 bases on J, and the gene matches do not reach 8 bases of it. CDR1 and CDR2 (LGHNA, YNFKEQ) derive from the germline V gene. As concerns this clonotype: Its specific antigen is unknown. No quality values exist for individual bases; no much larger clone is one base distant.

The TCR was taken from a woman aged 40 to 50 in good health. The sequence joins TRBV4-2 to TRBJ2-1; 10 nucleotides in the junction match TRBD2. Sequencing was carried out using blood. The CDR3 reads CASSQELAGPMSEQFF. The nucleotide sequence reads as follows: TGTGCCAGCAGCCAAGAACTAGCGGGGCCAATGAGTGAGCAGTTCTTC.